The clone carrying this T cell receptor (beta chain) occurred a few times. The same CDR3 is also encoded by other DNA sequences in this sample. The data are from a study of radiotherapy plus CTLA-4 blockade in lung cancer. Method: immunoSEQ multiplex PCR; TCRdb's copy keeps in-frame clones and lacks some. The table has roughly 90,000 clones, roughly 79% seen once. Germline assignment: CDR1 WNHNN and CDR2 SYGVQD (reference sequence). The CDR3 totals 14 residues. V was trimmed by 0 bases and J by 8 bases, leaving 11 bases between them. The starting material was peripheral blood, obtained from a patient treated with radiotherapy plus ipilimumab. The J gene is TRBJ1-3, the V gene TRBV10-1, with unresolved D. The TCR was taken from a human donor with non-small cell lung cancer who had a partial response to radiotherapy plus ipilimumab. Some clones in this sample may be carry-over from other donors' samples. CDR3: CASSESLGVDTIYF. CDR3 nucleotides: TGCGCCAGCAGTGAGTCGTTGGGCGTAGACACCATATATTTT.